This T cell receptor beta chain was recovered during a study of shared clonotypes between healthy human individuals. General study points: Generally, naive subsets (rather than memory subsets) showed larger estimated richness.

The CDR3 spans 16 residues. V trimming: 1 base; J trimming: 0 bases; junction bases outside the gene matches: 5. Germline-derived CDR1 and CDR2 are MRHNA and SNTAGT. A note on this clone: The antigen remains unidentified.

Naive CD8 cells, CD45RO-negative and positively selected for CCR7, excluded terminally differentiated effector memory CD45RA+ cells. The protocol was immunoSEQ multiplex PCR, while the TCRdb copy is restricted to in-frame clones and leaves out a portion. This table has about 1.9 million clones, about 94% appearing once. The receptor was derived from a man aged 18 to 35 in good health. Some clones in this sample may be carry-over from other donors' samples. The gene calls are TRBV6-4 and TRBJ1-2; 7 nucleotides line up with TRBD1. The specimen was naive CD8+ T cells from PBMCs. This CDR3 reads CASSDWNRGPNYGYTF. The CDR3 bases are TGTGCCAGCAGTGACTGGAACAGGGGACCTAACTATGGCTACACCTTC.